This is a list of T cell receptor beta chains from one sample in a study of blood T cell repertoires in COVID-19. Profiling relied on immunoSEQ multiplex PCR, and the TCRdb table lists in-frame clones only, not all of them. The repertoire has over 120,000 clones, roughly four fifths of them found once; the top ten carry about 9.2%. Material for sequencing was PBMCs or T cells enriched from blood (not recorded which). These receptor sequences come from a man between 50 and 59 years old who had recovered from COVID-19. The CDR3 runs from the conserved cysteine through the conserved F or W. A D gene is named only where the DNA matches it firmly. Clone size, where shown, is once, few, many, or a class for clones that have expanded.

v_gene	abundance	j_gene	d_gene	CDR3nt	CDR3aa
TRBV9	.	TRBJ1-4	TRBD1	TGTGCCAGCAGCGTAGAGGCCGCAGGGGGAAATGAAAAACTGTTTTTT	CASSVEAAGGNEKLFF
TRBV5-1	few	TRBJ2-3	.	TGCGCCAGCAGCGCCCAGGGAATAGATACGCAGTATTTT	CASSAQGIDTQYF
TRBV4-3	.	TRBJ1-1	.	TGCGCCAGCAGCCCCTCCGGGTTGAACACTGAAGCTTTCTTT	CASSPSGLNTEAFF
TRBV11-3	few	TRBJ2-1	.	TGTGCCAGCAGCTTCGGGCAGGGCCTGGGTGAGCAGTTCTTC	CASSFGQGLGEQFF
TRBV5-6	few	TRBJ1-2	TRBD1	TGTGCCAGCAGAATTGACAGGGTAAACTATGGCTACACCTTC	CASRIDRVNYGYTF
TRBV3-1/TRBV3-2	.	TRBJ1-1	TRBD1	TGTGCCAGCAGCCAATGGGACAGGAGGAACACTGAAGCTTTCTTT	CASSQWDRRNTEAFF
TRBV27	.	TRBJ2-7	.	TGTGCCAGCAGGCCCACGGGTACCTACGAGCAGTACTTC	CASRPTGTYEQYF
TRBV7-9	.	TRBJ1-1	.	TGTGCCAGCAGCTTAGACCAGACAGAAGCTTTCTTT	CASSLDQTEAFF
TRBV7-8	.	TRBJ2-7	TRBD1	TGTGCCAGCAGCCCAACCAGGGGGTATACCTCCTACGAGCAGTACTTC	CASSPTRGYTSYEQYF
TRBV28	.	TRBJ2-1	TRBD2	TGTGCCAGTACGGGACTAGCGGGGGTCACGGATGAGCAGTTCTTC	CASTGLAGVTDEQFF
TRBV6-6	.	TRBJ2-7	.	TGTGCCAGCAGCCCGGGACAAAGCGAGCAGTACTTC	CASSPGQSEQYF
TRBV28	.	TRBJ2-3	TRBD1	TGTGCCAGCAGTTTCCAGGGACAGGGTTATACGCAGTATTTT	CASSFQGQGYTQYF
TRBV29-1	.	TRBJ1-1	TRBD1	TGCAGCGATTCGACAGGGCCGTCCACTGAAGCTTTCTTT	CSDSTGPSTEAFF
TRBV5-8	.	TRBJ1-5	.	TGTGCCAGCAGCTTGGTTGTAGCGAATCAGCCCCAGCATTTT	CASSLVVANQPQHF
TRBV28	.	TRBJ1-4	.	TGTGCCAGCAGTTTCCGGGGTGAAAAACTGTTTTTT	CASSFRGEKLFF
TRBV5-1	.	TRBJ1-1	.	TGCGCCAGCAGCTATCGCCAGGCCGTCATGAACACTGAAGCTTTCTTT	CASSYRQAVMNTEAFF
TRBV6-2/TRBV6-3	.	TRBJ1-2	.	TGTGCCAGCAGTTACCTCTCTACAGGAAACTATGGCTACACCTTC	CASSYLSTGNYGYTF
TRBV4-3	.	TRBJ1-2	.	TGCGCCAGCAGCAAGGAATCCGGGTTCGGCGGCTACACCTTC	CASSKESGFGGYTF
TRBV4-3	.	TRBJ2-7	TRBD2	TGCGCCAGCAGCCAAGGAACGGGACTAGCAACCCACGAGCAGTACTTC	CASSQGTGLATHEQYF
TRBV4-3	.	TRBJ1-1	TRBD1	TGCGCCAGCAGCCCCGGACAGGATTACTTGAACACTGAAGCTTTCTTT	CASSPGQDYLNTEAFF
TRBV19	few	TRBJ2-5	.	TGTGCCAGTAGCCCAAACAGTGCTCAAGAGACCCAGTACTTC	CASSPNSAQETQYF
TRBV5-8	.	TRBJ2-3	.	TGTTCAATCGGGACGGGGGACACAGATACGCAGTATTTT	CSIGTGDTDTQYF
TRBV2	.	TRBJ1-1	TRBD1	TGTGCCAGCAGTAGACAGGGGAACACTGAAGCTTTCTTT	CASSRQGNTEAFF
TRBV12-3/TRBV12-4	.	TRBJ2-7	.	TGTGCCAGCAGTTTTACCGTACAGGACCCCCCTAGCTTC	CASSFTVQDPPSF
TRBV7-2	.	TRBJ1-5	TRBD1	TGTGCCAGCAGCTTAGCTAGGACAGGTAATCAGCCCCAGCATTTT	CASSLARTGNQPQHF
TRBV4-3	.	TRBJ1-6	TRBD1	TGCGCCAGCAGCCAGGGACAGGGGAGGCATTCACCCCTCCACTTT	CASSQGQGRHSPLHF